Each of the 16 T cell receptor beta chains below was sequenced from the same sample in a study of cytomegalovirus exposure and HLA in healthy donors. PCR involved 60 Vbeta and 13 Jbeta primers. Assay used: immunoSEQ multiplex PCR; TCRdb lists only in-frame clones, some missing. The data hold about 160,000 clones, with approximately 81% observed a single time. Material: PBMCs. The receptors derive from a man younger than 35 in good health and CMV-seropositive.

This chain connects TRBV30 to TRBJ2-5; D unclear. The J call may be faulty, since TRBJ2-7 better matches the DNA end. This CDR3 contains 12 residues. Germline loops: CDR1 GTSNPN, CDR2 SVGIG (reference sequence). The CDR3 protein is CAWRTDSYEQYF. The CDR3 DNA sequence: TGTGCCTGGAGGACTGACTCCTACGAGCAGTACTTC.

J is TRBJ2-7 and V is TRBV4-1, with TRBD2 identical over 9 bases. V lost 3 bases, J lost 6 bases, and 9 bases stayed unmatched. The CDR3 is 15 amino acids. Germline V gives CDR1 MGHRA, CDR2 YSYEKL. CDR3 nucleotide sequence: TGCGCCAGCAGCCACCCCGGCGGGGGGGCCGGCGAGCAGTACTTC. It specifies CASSHPGGGAGEQYF.

The V gene is TRBV4-2, the J gene TRBJ2-5; 9 nucleotides line up with TRBD1. Germline-derived CDR1 and CDR2 are LGHNA and YNFKEQ. The CDR3 totals 15 residues. Unmatched junction bases numbered 7, after V lost 4 bases and J lost 4 bases. CDR3 loop: CASSRWTGEIETQYF. CDR3 sequence (DNA): TGTGCCAGCAGCCGATGGACAGGGGAAATAGAGACCCAGTACTTC.

In its sample, this clone was seen a few times. The rearrangement joins TRBV7-2 to TRBJ1-3; D ambiguous. The CDR3 loop spans 14 amino acids. V was shortened by 6 bases and J by 0 bases, with 9 bases between the two germline ends. From germline, CDR1 is SGHTA and CDR2 FQGNSA. The CDR3 protein is CASSPGSSGNTIYF. The DNA of the CDR3 is TGTGCCAGCAGTCCGGGGAGCTCTGGAAACACCATATATTTT.

The chain's CDR3 is CASSLGGGLTYEQYF. CDR3 bases: TGTGCCAGCAGCTTAGGTGGGGGGTTAACCTACGAGCAGTACTTC. V usage is TRBV11-2 and J usage is TRBJ2-7; D possibly corresponds to TRBD2 (6 bases). The germline gives CDR1 SGHAT, CDR2 FQNNGV. There are 15 residues in the CDR3. The germline V and J ends were trimmed by 1 base and 2 bases, with 12 bases remaining between them.

The sample holds one count of this clone. J is TRBJ2-3 and V is TRBV6-5; TRBD1 might be the D (5 bases). Trimming stripped 6 bases from V and 0 bases from J, with 13 bases between. This CDR3 spans 15 amino acids. CDR1 and CDR2 (germline): MNHEY, SVGAGI. The CDR3 loop is CASRGVLSSTDTQYF. The CDR3 DNA reads TGTGCCAGCAGAGGGGTCCTCTCTAGCACAGATACGCAGTATTTT.

This clone was counted many times. The gene calls are TRBV6-6 and TRBJ1-1; D uncertain. CDR3 length equals 11 residues. Trimming pared 2 bases from V and 7 bases from J, leaving 5 bases between. Germline V gene sequence: CDR1 MNHNY, CDR2 SVGAGI (reference sequence). The CDR3 sequence: CASSYGFEAFF. The CDR3 nucleotides read TGTGCCAGCAGTTACGGCTTTGAAGCTTTCTTT.

V is TRBV5-4 and J is TRBJ2-5, with 7 nucleotides matching TRBD2. Germline lookup yields CDR1 SGHNT and CDR2 YYREEE (reference sequence). This CDR3 region has 16 residues. Trimming removed 4 bases from V and 3 bases from J; junction bases left unmatched: 12. As DNA, the CDR3 is TGTGCCAGCAGCGGCGGGGCTAGCGGAGCCAAAGAGACCCAGTACTTC. It codes for CASSGGASGAKETQYF.

The chain recombines TRBV15 with TRBJ2-7, with 8 bases matching TRBD2. This CDR3 has 15 residues. Germline-derived CDR1 and CDR2 are LNHNV and YYDKDF (reference sequence). V lost 3 bases to trimming and J lost 6 bases; unmatched junction nucleotides: 10. CDR3 coding DNA: TGTGCCACCAGCAGGTCCTACGGGGGGGCTTCCGAGCAGTACTTC. It is translated as CATSRSYGGASEQYF.

This clone has only a few counts. V gene TRBV23-1 combines with J gene TRBJ1-5, with TRBD1 matching 12 bases. TRBV23-1 is assigned to the ORF class and has an uncertain function. The CDR3 loop spans 16 amino acids. V lost 1 base to trimming and J lost 5 bases; unmatched junction nucleotides: 3. The CDR3 coding sequence is TGCGCCAGCAGTCAATTCGGGACAGGGGGCTATCAGCCCCAGCATTTT. It is translated as CASSQFGTGGYQPQHF.

A few counts support this clone. The chain links TRBV6-5 to TRBJ2-1; TRBD2 aligns across 13 bases. The CDR3 sequence is 15 residues long. Unmatched junction bases numbered 5, after V lost 4 bases and J lost 8 bases. Germline CDR1 and CDR2: MNHEY and SVGAGI. Written as DNA, the CDR3 is TGTGCCAGCAGTTTTACTAGCGGGGGGGCGGATGAGCAGTTCTTC. Its protein product is CASSFTSGGADEQFF.

This rearrangement joins TRBV9 to TRBJ2-7; D is perhaps TRBD1 (6 bases). V was clipped by 2 bases and J by 2 bases, with 14 bases between them. Germline V gene sequence: CDR1 SGDLS, CDR2 YYNGEE. The CDR3 contains 15 residues. The CDR3 nucleotides read TGTGCCAGCAGCGTGACGCCGGACAGCCCCTACGAGCAGTACTTC. Translation: CASSVTPDSPYEQYF.

The chain couples TRBV6-6 to TRBJ1-6, with D maybe TRBD1 (5 bases). From germline, CDR1 is MNHNY and CDR2 SVGAGI (reference sequence). This CDR3 is built from 12 residues. V was pared by 6 bases and J by 14 bases, with 14 bases between. The CDR3 DNA sequence: TGTGCCAGCAGCTCTGACAGAGCATCCCTCCACTTT. The encoded protein is CASSSDRASLHF.

The V gene is TRBV11-3, the J gene TRBJ1-1; possibly TRBD1 for D (5 bases). The CDR3 contains 13 residues. Per the germline V gene, CDR1 is SGHNT and CDR2 is YENEEA. V lost 3 bases and J lost 5, with 10 bases in between. CDR3 DNA sequence: TGTGCCAGCAGCTTTAGGGGAGGAACTGAAGCTTTCTTT. It yields the protein CASSFRGGTEAFF.

This chain links TRBV5-1 with TRBJ2-7, with a weak D call TRBD1 (5 bases). Germline lookup yields CDR1 SGHRS and CDR2 YFSETQ. The CDR3 totals 13 residues. Trimming took 4 bases from V and 5 from J, leaving 13 bases between them. The chain's CDR3 is CASSKGPGNEQYF. CDR3 nucleotides: TGCGCCAGCAGCAAAGGACCAGGGAACGAGCAGTACTTC.

This chain links TRBV7-2 with TRBJ2-7; D possibly corresponds to TRBD1 (5 bases). This CDR3 is 15 amino acids long. Germline V gives CDR1 SGHTA, CDR2 FQGNSA. Trimming took 3 bases from V and 0 from J, leaving 12 bases between them. The CDR3 sequence: CASSLSEGVSYEQYF. CDR3 in DNA: TGTGCCAGCAGCTTGAGTGAAGGGGTCTCCTACGAGCAGTACTTC.